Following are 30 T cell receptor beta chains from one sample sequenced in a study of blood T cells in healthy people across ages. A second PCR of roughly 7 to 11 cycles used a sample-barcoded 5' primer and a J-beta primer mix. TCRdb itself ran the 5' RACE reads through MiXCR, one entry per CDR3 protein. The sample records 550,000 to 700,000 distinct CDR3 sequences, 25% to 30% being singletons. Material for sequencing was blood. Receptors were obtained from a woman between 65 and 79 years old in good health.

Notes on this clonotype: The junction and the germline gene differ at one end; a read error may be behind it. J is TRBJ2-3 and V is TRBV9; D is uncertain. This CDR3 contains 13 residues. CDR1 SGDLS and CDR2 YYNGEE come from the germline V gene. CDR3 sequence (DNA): TGCGCCAGCAGCGTAGTGATCGCAGATACGCAGTATTTT. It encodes CASSVVIADTQYF.

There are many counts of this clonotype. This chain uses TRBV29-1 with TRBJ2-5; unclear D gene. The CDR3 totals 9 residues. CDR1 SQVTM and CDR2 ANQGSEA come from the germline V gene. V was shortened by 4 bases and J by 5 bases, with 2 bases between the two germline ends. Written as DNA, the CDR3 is TGCAGCGTTGGTGAGACCCAGTACTTC. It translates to CSVGETQYF.

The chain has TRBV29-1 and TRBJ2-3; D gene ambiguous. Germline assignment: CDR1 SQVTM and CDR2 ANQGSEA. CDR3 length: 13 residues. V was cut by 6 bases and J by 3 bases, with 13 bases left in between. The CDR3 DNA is TGCAGCGTCGGACCGGTGAGGACAGATACGCAGTATTTT. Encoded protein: CSVGPVRTDTQYF.

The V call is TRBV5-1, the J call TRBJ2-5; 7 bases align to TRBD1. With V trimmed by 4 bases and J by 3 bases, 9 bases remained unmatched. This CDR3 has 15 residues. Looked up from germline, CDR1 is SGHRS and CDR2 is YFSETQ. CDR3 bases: TGCGCCAGCAGCACCGCCGGGACAGAGGAAGAGACCCAGTACTTC. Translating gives CASSTAGTEEETQYF.

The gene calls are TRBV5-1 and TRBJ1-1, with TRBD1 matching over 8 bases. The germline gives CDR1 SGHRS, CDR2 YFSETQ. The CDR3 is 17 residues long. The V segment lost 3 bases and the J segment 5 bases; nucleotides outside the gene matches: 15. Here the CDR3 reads CASSSGPAGQGGTEAFF. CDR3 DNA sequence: TGCGCCAGCAGCTCGGGCCCCGCCGGACAGGGAGGGACTGAAGCTTTCTTT.

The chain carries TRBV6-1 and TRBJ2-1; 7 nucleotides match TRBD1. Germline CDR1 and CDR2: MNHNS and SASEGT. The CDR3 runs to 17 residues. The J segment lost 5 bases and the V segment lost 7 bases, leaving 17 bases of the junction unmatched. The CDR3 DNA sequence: TGTGCCAGCACTCCCTTGTCGGGACAGATAACAAACAATGAGCAGTTCTTC. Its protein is CASTPLSGQITNNEQFF.

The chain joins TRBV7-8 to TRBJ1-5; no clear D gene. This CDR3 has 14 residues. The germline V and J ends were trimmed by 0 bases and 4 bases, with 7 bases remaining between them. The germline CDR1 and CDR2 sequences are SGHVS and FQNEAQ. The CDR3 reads CASSLAVYNQPQHF. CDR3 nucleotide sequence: TGTGCCAGCAGCTTAGCGGTCTATAATCAGCCCCAGCATTTT.

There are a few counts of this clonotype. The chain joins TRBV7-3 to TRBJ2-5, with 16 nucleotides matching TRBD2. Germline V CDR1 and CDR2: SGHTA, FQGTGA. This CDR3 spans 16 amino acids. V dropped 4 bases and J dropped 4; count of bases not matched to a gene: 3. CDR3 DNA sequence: TGTGCCAGCAGCTCGGGACTAGCGGGGGGGCGAGAGACCCAGTACTTC. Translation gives CASSSGLAGGRETQYF.

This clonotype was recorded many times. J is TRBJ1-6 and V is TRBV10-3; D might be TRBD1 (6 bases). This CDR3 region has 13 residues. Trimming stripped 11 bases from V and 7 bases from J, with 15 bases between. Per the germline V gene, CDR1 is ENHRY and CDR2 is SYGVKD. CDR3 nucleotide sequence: TGTGCCGCAATACAGGGCATGAATTCACCCCTCCACTTT. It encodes CAAIQGMNSPLHF.

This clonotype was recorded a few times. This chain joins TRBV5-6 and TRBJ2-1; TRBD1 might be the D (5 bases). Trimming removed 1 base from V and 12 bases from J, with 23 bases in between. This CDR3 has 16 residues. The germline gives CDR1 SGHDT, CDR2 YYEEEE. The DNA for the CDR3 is TGTGCCAGCAGCTTGTGGGGCAGGGTGAGTTCCACAGGGCAGTTCTTC. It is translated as CASSLWGRVSSTGQFF.

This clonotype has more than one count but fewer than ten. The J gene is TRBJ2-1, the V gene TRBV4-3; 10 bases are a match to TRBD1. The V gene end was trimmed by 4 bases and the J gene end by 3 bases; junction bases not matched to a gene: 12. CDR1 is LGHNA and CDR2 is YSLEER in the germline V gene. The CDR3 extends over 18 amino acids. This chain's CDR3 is CASSPRPGTGADYNEQFF. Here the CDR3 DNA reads TGCGCCAGCAGCCCCCGACCCGGGACAGGGGCTGACTACAATGAGCAGTTCTTC.

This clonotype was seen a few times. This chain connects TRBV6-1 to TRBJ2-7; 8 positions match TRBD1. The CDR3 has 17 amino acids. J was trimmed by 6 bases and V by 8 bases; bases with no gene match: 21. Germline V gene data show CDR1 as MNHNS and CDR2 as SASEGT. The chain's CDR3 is CASYNRGNKGMKGEQYF. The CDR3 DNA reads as TGTGCCAGCTATAACAGGGGGAATAAGGGCATGAAAGGCGAGCAGTACTTC.

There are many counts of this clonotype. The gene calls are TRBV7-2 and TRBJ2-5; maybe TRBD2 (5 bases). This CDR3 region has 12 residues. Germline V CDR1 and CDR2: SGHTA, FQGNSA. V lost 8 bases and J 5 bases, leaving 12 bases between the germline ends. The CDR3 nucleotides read TGTGCCAGCGGGAGCTATCAGGAGACCCAGTACTTC. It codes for CASGSYQETQYF. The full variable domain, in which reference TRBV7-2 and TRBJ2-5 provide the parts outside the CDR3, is GAGVSQSPSNKVTEKGKDVELRCDPISGHTALYWYRQSLGQGLEFLIYFQGNSAPDKSGLPSDRFSAERTGGSVSTLTIQRTQQEDSAVYLCASGSYQETQYFGPGTRLLVL.

CDR3 sequence: CASRDREGANIQYF. CDR3 bases: TGCGCCAGCAGAGACCGGGAGGGAGCAAACATTCAGTACTTC. The chain couples TRBV5-1 to TRBJ2-4; TRBD2 agrees at 8 bases. The V segment lost 5 bases and the J segment 6 bases; nucleotides outside the gene matches: 7. The CDR3 covers 14 residues. Per the germline V gene, CDR1 is SGHRS and CDR2 is YFSETQ. The full variable domain, rest sourced from reference TRBV5-1 and TRBJ2-4, is KAGVTQTPRYLIKTRGQQVTLSCSPISGHRSVSWYQQTPGQGLQFLFEYFSETQRNKGNFPGRFSGRQFSNSRSEMNVSTLELGDSALYLCASRDREGANIQYFGAGTRLSVL.

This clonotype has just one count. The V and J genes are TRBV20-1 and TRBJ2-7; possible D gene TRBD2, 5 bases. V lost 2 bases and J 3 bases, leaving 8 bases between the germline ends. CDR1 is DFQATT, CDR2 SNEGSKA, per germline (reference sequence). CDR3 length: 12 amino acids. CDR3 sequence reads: CSARIGNYEQYF. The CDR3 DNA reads TGCAGTGCTAGAATCGGGAACTACGAGCAGTACTTC.

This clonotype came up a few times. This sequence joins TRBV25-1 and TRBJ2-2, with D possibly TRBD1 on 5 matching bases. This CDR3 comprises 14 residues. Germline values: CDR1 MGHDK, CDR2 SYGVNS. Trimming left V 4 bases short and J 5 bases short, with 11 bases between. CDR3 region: CASSADTWTGELFF. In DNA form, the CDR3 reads TGTGCCAGCAGTGCGGACACTTGGACCGGGGAGCTGTTTTTT. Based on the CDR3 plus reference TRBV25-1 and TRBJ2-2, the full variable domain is EADIYQTPRYLVIGTGKKITLECSQTMGHDKMYWYQQDPGMELHLIHYSYGVNSTEKGDLSSESTVSRIRTEHFPLTLESARPSHTSQYLCASSADTWTGELFFGEGSRLTVL.

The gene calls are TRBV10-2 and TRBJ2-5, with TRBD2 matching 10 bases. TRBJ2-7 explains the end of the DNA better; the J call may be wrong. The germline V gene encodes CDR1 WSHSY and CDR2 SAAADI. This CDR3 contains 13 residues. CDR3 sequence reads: CASSETSGYEQYF. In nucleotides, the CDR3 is TGCGCCAGCAGCGAGACTAGCGGGTACGAGCAGTACTTC.

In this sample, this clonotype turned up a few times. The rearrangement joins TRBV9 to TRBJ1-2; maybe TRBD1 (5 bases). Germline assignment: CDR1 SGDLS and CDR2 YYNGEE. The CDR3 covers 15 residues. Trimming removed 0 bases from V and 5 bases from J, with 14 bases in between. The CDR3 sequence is CASSVGQGIGYGYTF. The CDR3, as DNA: TGTGCCAGCAGCGTAGGCCAGGGAATTGGGTATGGCTACACCTTC.

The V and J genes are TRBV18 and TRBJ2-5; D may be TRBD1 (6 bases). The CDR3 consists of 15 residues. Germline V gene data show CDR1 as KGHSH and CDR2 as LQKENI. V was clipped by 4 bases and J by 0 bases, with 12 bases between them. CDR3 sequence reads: CASSRQGYNQETQYF. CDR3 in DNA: TGTGCCAGCTCACGGCAGGGGTATAACCAAGAGACCCAGTACTTC.

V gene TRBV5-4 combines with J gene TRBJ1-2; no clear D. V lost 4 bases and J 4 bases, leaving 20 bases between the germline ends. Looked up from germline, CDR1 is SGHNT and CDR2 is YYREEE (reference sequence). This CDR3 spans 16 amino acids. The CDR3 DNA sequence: TGTGCCAGCAGCCGCCCCGGGATTCGCCAAGGCTATGGCTACACCTTC. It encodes CASSRPGIRQGYGYTF.

The CDR3 nucleotides are TGTGCCAGCAGTGAAGGGACAAAGGGCCTCAAAAACATTCAGTACTTC. Encoded protein: CASSEGTKGLKNIQYF. The V call is TRBV6-1, the J call TRBJ2-4, with D tentatively TRBD1 (5 bases). The CDR3 loop spans 16 amino acids. V was shortened by 1 base and J by 3 bases, with 13 bases between the two germline ends. The germline CDR1 and CDR2 sequences are MNHNS and SASEGT.

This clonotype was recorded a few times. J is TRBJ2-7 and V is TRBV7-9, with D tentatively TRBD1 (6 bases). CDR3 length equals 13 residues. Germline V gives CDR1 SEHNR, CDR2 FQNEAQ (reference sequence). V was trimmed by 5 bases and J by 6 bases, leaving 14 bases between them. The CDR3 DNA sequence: TGTGCCAGCAGCGGGGGCCCTAGGAGCGAGCAGTACTTC. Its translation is CASSGGPRSEQYF.

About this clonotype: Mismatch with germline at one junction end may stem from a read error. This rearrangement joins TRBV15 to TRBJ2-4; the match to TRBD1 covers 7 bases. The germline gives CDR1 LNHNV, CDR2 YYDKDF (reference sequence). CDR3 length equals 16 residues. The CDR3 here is CAASSRVKGARNIQYF. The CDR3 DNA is TGTGCCGCCAGCAGTAGAGTTAAGGGGGCGAGAAACATTCAGTACTTC. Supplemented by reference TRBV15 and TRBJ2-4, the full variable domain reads DAMVIQNPRYQVTQFGKPVTLSCSQTLNHNVMYWYQQKSSQAPKLLFHYYDKDFNNEADTPDNFQSRRPNTSFCFLDIRSPGLGDTAMYLCAASSRVKGARNIQYFGAGTRLSVL.

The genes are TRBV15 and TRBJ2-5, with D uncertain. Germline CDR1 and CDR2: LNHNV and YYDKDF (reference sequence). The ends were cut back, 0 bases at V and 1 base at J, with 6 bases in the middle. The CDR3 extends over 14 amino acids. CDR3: CATSREVFQETQYF. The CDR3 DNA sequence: TGTGCCACCAGCAGAGAGGTCTTCCAAGAGACCCAGTACTTC.

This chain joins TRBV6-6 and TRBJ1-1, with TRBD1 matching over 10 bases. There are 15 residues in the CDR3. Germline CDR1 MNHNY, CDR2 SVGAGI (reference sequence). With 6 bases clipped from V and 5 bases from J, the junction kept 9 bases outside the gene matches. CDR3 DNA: TGTGCCAGCAGGGGTACCGGGACAGGGGTGACTGAAGCTTTCTTT. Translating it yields CASRGTGTGVTEAFF.

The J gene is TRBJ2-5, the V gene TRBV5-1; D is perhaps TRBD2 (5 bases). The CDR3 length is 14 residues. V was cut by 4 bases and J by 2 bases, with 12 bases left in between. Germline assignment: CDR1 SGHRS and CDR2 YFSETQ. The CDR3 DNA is TGCGCCAGCAGCAGCGGCACTCAACAAGAGACCCAGTACTTC. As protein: CASSSGTQQETQYF.

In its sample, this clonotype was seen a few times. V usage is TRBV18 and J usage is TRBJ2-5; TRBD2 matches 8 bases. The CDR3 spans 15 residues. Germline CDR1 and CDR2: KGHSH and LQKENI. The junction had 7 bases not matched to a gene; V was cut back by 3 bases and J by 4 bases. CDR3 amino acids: CASSPRGTSGETQYF. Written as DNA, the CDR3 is TGTGCCAGCTCACCTCGCGGGACTAGTGGAGAGACCCAGTACTTC.

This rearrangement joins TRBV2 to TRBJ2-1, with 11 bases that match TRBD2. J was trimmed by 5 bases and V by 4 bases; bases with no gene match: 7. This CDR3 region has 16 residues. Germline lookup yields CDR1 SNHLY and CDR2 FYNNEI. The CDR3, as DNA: TGTGCCAGCAGTGTAAGATCTAGCGGGGGGCACAATGAGCAGTTCTTC. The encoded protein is CASSVRSSGGHNEQFF.

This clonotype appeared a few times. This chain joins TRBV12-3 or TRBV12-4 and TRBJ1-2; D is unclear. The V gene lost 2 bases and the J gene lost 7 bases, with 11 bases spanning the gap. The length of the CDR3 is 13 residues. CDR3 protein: CASSLKPAVGYTF. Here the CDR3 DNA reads TGTGCCAGCAGTTTAAAGCCAGCGGTTGGCTACACCTTC.

This CDR3 is CASSLGVRQGRDTQYF. DNA for the CDR3: TGCGCCAGCAGCTTGGGGGTCCGGCAGGGGCGGGATACGCAGTATTTT. The chain uses TRBV5-1 and TRBJ2-3; TRBD1 is a possible D gene (6 bases). The CDR3 loop spans 16 amino acids. V shed 0 bases and J shed 6 bases, with 17 bases lying between them. From germline, CDR1 is SGHRS and CDR2 YFSETQ.